The 25 T cell receptor beta chains below all came from one sample that was sequenced in a study of T cell repertoires in cytomegalovirus infection. TCRdb re-called the reads through MiXCR, storing one row per CDR3 protein. The repertoire holds approximately 750,000 distinct CDR3 sequences, roughly 35% seen once, with 2.5% to 3.5% in the top ten. The specimen was PBMCs. Receptors were obtained from a human donor in good health (CMV status not recorded). Some clones in this sample may be carry-over from other donors' samples.

This clonotype was seen a handful of times. The rearrangement uses TRBV7-2 and TRBJ1-5; 8 bases fit TRBD1. The CDR3 spans 15 residues. Germline CDR1 and CDR2: SGHTA and FQGNSA. V dropped 4 bases and J dropped 6; count of bases not matched to a gene: 8. Here the CDR3 DNA reads TGTGCCAGCAGCTCCCTTTCACAGGGGGTTCAGCCCCAGCATTTT. It yields the protein CASSSLSQGVQPQHF. The entire variable domain, with the rest obtained from reference TRBV7-2 and TRBJ1-5, is as follows: GAGVSQSPSNKVTEKGKDVELRCDPISGHTALYWYRQSLGQGLEFLIYFQGNSAPDKSGLPSDRFSAERTGGSVSTLTIQRTQQEDSAVYLCASSSLSQGVQPQHFGDGTRLSIL.

This clonotype was observed a few times. The rearrangement links TRBV7-2 to TRBJ2-5; the D gene is possibly TRBD1 (5 bases). This CDR3 region has 15 residues. The ends were cut back, 1 base at V and 5 bases at J, with 14 bases in the middle. Germline V gene lookup returns CDR1 SGHTA and CDR2 FQGNSA. CDR3 loop: CASSLEGRAWETQYF. The CDR3 DNA reads TGTGCCAGCAGCTTAGAGGGCAGGGCCTGGGAGACCCAGTACTTC.

Ten or more counts support this clonotype. The chain combines TRBV7-2 with TRBJ1-1, with a tentative D call TRBD1 (5 bases). The CDR3 sequence is 15 residues long. Trimming left V 5 bases short and J 0 bases short, with 13 bases between. Germline loops: CDR1 SGHTA, CDR2 FQGNSA. In DNA, the CDR3 is TGTGCCAGCAGCCCTTTTTCGGGGGTGAACACTGAAGCTTTCTTT. It translates to CASSPFSGVNTEAFF.

The table lists this clonotype with a few counts. This chain links TRBV28 with TRBJ1-1; possible D gene TRBD1, 5 bases. With 5 bases removed from V and 4 bases from J, the gap between germline ends came to 14 bases. The V gene's germline CDR1 is MDHEN and CDR2 SYDVKM. The CDR3 contains 14 residues. The CDR3 DNA is TGTGCCAGCAGTCTCCAGGGCGTCGTCACTGAAGCTTTCTTT. Residues: CASSLQGVVTEAFF.

This chain links TRBV10-3 with TRBJ1-2; 9 positions match TRBD1. This CDR3 region has 14 residues. J gave up 4 bases and V 6 bases, and 6 bases lay outside the gene matches. Germline V CDR1 and CDR2: ENHRY, SYGVKD. The CDR3 DNA reads TGTGCCATCAGAGGAGGGACAGGGCCCTATGGCTACACCTTC. Its protein is CAIRGGTGPYGYTF.

V gene TRBV7-2 combines with J gene TRBJ2-3; 7 nucleotides line up with TRBD1. The CDR3 sequence is 14 residues long. With V trimmed by 4 bases and J by 6 bases, 7 bases remained unmatched. CDR1 is SGHTA, CDR2 FQGNSA, per germline. This CDR3 is CASSWGTAIDTQYF. In DNA form, the CDR3 reads TGTGCCAGCAGCTGGGGGACAGCTATTGATACGCAGTATTTT.

Comments on this clonotype: This may stem from a read error, because a much larger clone lies one nucleotide away. The chain employs TRBV12-3 or TRBV12-4 and TRBJ2-6; a weak D match, TRBD1 (6 bases). V dropped 5 bases and J dropped 3 bases, with 8 bases sitting between them. This CDR3 is built from 14 residues. The CDR3 reads CASSTGNGANVLTF. The CDR3 DNA is TGTGCCAGCAGTACAGGGAATGGGGCCAACGTCCTGACTTTC.

The chain combines TRBV15 with TRBJ1-2, with 9 nucleotides matching TRBD1. CDR3 length: 17 amino acids. V shed 0 bases and J 3 bases; nucleotides not matched to a gene: 8. Germline CDR1 and CDR2: LNHNV and YYDKDF (reference sequence). CDR3 nucleotides: TGTGCCACCAGCAGAGAGGGACAGGGCGCCGGGGACTATGGCTACACCTTC. It is translated as CATSREGQGAGDYGYTF.

This clonotype was seen more than once but under ten times. The chain is built from TRBV28 and TRBJ2-7; a weak D match, TRBD1 (6 bases). The germline V gene has CDR1 MDHEN and CDR2 SYDVKM. With 2 bases removed from V and 0 bases from J, the gap between germline ends came to 11 bases. CDR3 length: 15 amino acids. The CDR3 DNA reads TGTGCCAGCAGTTTACTCCGGGACACCTCCTACGAGCAGTACTTC. It encodes CASSLLRDTSYEQYF.

In this sample, this clonotype turned up a few times. The DNA of the CDR3 is TGTGCCAGCAGCTTTGGGGGAAAAACTGAAGCTTTCTTT. This codes for CASSFGGKTEAFF. The chain is built from TRBV7-8 and TRBJ1-1; a weak D match, TRBD1 (5 bases). Germline loops: CDR1 SGHVS, CDR2 FQNEAQ. Trimming took off 3 bases at V and 5 bases at J, with 10 bases between the two ends. CDR3 length equals 13 residues.

This chain uses TRBV7-2 with TRBJ2-5, with D perhaps matching TRBD2 (6 bases). CDR1 SGHTA and CDR2 FQGNSA come from the germline V gene. V lost 1 base to trimming and J lost 7 bases, with 10 bases between them. The CDR3 sequence is 13 residues long. The CDR3: CASSLGGEATQYF. CDR3 DNA sequence: TGTGCCAGCAGCTTAGGGGGGGAGGCGACCCAGTACTTC. The full variable domain, its missing parts supplied by reference TRBV7-2 and TRBJ2-5, is GAGVSQSPSNKVTEKGKDVELRCDPISGHTALYWYRQSLGQGLEFLIYFQGNSAPDKSGLPSDRFSAERTGGSVSTLTIQRTQQEDSAVYLCASSLGGEATQYFGPGTRLLVL.

V gene TRBV12-3 or TRBV12-4 combines with J gene TRBJ1-1; no firm D call. V was shortened by 7 bases and J by 1 base, with 13 bases between the two germline ends. This CDR3 has 14 amino acids. CDR3 coding DNA: TGTGCCAGCACCCGTACGGGATCGAACACTGAAGCTTTCTTT. Protein sequence: CASTRTGSNTEAFF.

The genes are TRBV24-1 and TRBJ2-5; D is unclear. This CDR3 is built from 15 residues. From germline, CDR1 is KGHDR and CDR2 SFDVKD. Between the trimmed V and J ends, which lost 4 bases and 0 bases, there was a span of 11 bases. CDR3 coding DNA: TGTGCCACCAGTGACATACATCAGTACCAAGAGACCCAGTACTTC. It codes for CATSDIHQYQETQYF.

This clonotype occurred many times. This rearrangement joins TRBV7-2 to TRBJ2-1, with 10 bases that match TRBD1. Germline V CDR1 and CDR2: SGHTA, FQGNSA. The CDR3 consists of 15 residues. V lost 5 bases to trimming and J lost 6 bases; unmatched junction nucleotides: 7. CDR3 coding DNA: TGTGCCAGCAGCGTACCGGGACAGGGGTTCAATGAGCAGTTCTTC. As protein: CASSVPGQGFNEQFF.

This clonotype was seen only once. V gene TRBV30 combines with J gene TRBJ2-7, with TRBD2 matching 10 bases. The CDR3 runs to 14 residues. CDR1 and CDR2 (germline): GTSNPN, SVGIG (reference sequence). V dropped 3 bases and J dropped 3; count of bases not matched to a gene: 5. CDR3 DNA: TGTGCCTGGAGCAGGGCTAGCGGGGGCTACGAGCAGTACTTC. Amino acids: CAWSRASGGYEQYF.

This sequence joins TRBV11-2 and TRBJ2-1; D gene unclear. Germline V gene data show CDR1 as SGHAT and CDR2 as FQNNGV. This CDR3 region has 18 residues. Trimming left V 0 bases short and J 9 bases short, with 24 bases between. Written as DNA, the CDR3 is TGTGCCAGCAGCTTAGATCGTCCAGAAGGGCTAACGATCGGTGAGCAGTTCTTC. The encoded protein is CASSLDRPEGLTIGEQFF.

This clonotype was seen a few times. This chain joins TRBV7-2 and TRBJ2-3; TRBD1 matches at 7 bases. V was pared by 3 bases and J by 4 bases, with 7 bases of the junction left unmatched. The V gene's germline CDR1 is SGHTA and CDR2 FQGNSA. The CDR3 length is 15 residues. CDR3 in DNA: TGTGCCAGCAGCTTTTTAGGGACAGTTTCAGATACGCAGTATTTT. It translates to CASSFLGTVSDTQYF.

The rearrangement joins TRBV19 to TRBJ2-6, with D tentatively TRBD2 (5 bases). Between the trimmed V and J ends, which lost 6 bases and 4 bases, there was a span of 7 bases. Per the germline V gene, CDR1 is LNHDA and CDR2 is SQIVND (reference sequence). There are 13 residues in the CDR3. The CDR3, as DNA: TGTGCCAGTAGGGAGGCCGGGGCCAACGTCCTGACTTTC. Its protein product is CASREAGANVLTF.

In this sample, this clonotype turned up many times. This chain uses TRBV28 with TRBJ1-1, with D perhaps TRBD1 (6 bases). The V gene lost 7 bases and the J gene lost 1 base, with 16 bases spanning the gap. Germline CDR1 and CDR2: MDHEN and SYDVKM. The CDR3 sequence is 15 residues long. CDR3 DNA sequence: TGTGCCAGCACTCTCAGGGGTTGGGGGAACACTGAAGCTTTCTTT. This translates into CASTLRGWGNTEAFF.

The table lists this clonotype with many counts. J is TRBJ1-6 and V is TRBV19; 9 bases align to TRBD1. This CDR3 region has 17 residues. V lost 3 bases, J lost 7 bases, and 10 bases stayed unmatched. The germline CDR1 and CDR2 sequences are LNHDA and SQIVND (reference sequence). The CDR3 DNA reads TGTGCCAGTAGTATCCGGGAGCACGGGACAGGGAATTCACCCCTCCACTTT. Amino acid sequence: CASSIREHGTGNSPLHF.

Remarks on this clonotype: Sequence at one end of the junction differs from germline and may be a read error. This rearrangement joins TRBV12-3 or TRBV12-4 to TRBJ1-1; TRBD1 is a possible D gene (6 bases). The CDR3 has 13 amino acids. CDR3 DNA sequence: TGTGCCAGCAGTCAGGGGCTGAACACTGAAGTTTTCTTT. This sequence encodes CASSQGLNTEVFF.

This clonotype turned up a few times. The V and J genes are TRBV10-3 and TRBJ1-1; 9 positions match TRBD1. The CDR3 has 19 amino acids. The V segment lost 2 bases and the J segment 1 base; nucleotides outside the gene matches: 14. Per germline, CDR1 ENHRY and CDR2 SYGVKD. The CDR3 protein is CAISEPFRSPGQGNTEAFF. The CDR3 nucleotides are TGTGCCATCAGTGAGCCTTTTCGCTCTCCGGGACAGGGGAACACTGAAGCTTTCTTT.

In the case of this clonotype: A read error may produce the germline difference seen at one junction end. The gene calls are TRBV24-1 and TRBJ2-5; 7 nucleotides line up with TRBD1. CDR1 is KGHDR, CDR2 SFDVKD, per germline. The CDR3 is made up of 15 amino acids. The CDR3 DNA follows: TGTGCCACAAGTGATTTTGGGGACAGCCAAGAGACCAAGTACTTC. Its translation is CATSDFGDSQETKYF.

Of note for this clonotype: At one boundary the junction diverges from the germline segment, which might be a read error. The chain recombines TRBV27 with TRBJ1-2; D is uncertain. Looked up from germline, CDR1 is MNHEY and CDR2 is SMNVEV (reference sequence). This CDR3 is built from 14 residues. Here the CDR3 reads CASSLSIVSYGYPF. As DNA, the CDR3 is TGTGCCAGCAGTTTATCTATTGTGTCCTATGGCTACCCCTTC.

V gene TRBV7-2 combines with J gene TRBJ1-5; tentative D call: TRBD1 (5 bases). Trimming left V 8 bases short and J 0 bases short, with 14 bases between. Germline V CDR1 and CDR2: SGHTA, FQGNSA. This CDR3 has 15 amino acids. CDR3 coding DNA: TGTGCCAGCCGAAGGACACTTAGTAGCAATCAGCCCCAGCATTTT. Translating gives CASRRTLSSNQPQHF.